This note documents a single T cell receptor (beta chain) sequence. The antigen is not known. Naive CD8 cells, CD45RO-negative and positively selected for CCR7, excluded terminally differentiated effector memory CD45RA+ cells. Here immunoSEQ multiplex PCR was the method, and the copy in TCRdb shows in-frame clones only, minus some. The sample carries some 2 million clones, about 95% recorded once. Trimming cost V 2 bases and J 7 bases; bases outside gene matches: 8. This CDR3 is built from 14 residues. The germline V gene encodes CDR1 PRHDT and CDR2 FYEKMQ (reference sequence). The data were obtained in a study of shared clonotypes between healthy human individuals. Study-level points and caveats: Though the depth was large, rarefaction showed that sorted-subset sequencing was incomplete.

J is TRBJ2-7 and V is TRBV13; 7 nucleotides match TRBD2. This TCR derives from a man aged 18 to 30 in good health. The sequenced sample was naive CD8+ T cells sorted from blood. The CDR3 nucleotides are TGTGCCAGCAGCTTACGGGGGGAGGCAGAAGAGCAGTACTTC. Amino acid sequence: CASSLRGEAEEQYF. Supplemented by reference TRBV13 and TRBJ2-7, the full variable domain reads AAGVIQSPRHLIKEKRETATLKCYPIPRHDTVYWYQQGPGQDPQFLISFYEKMQSDKGSIPDRFSAQQFSDYHSELNMSSLELGDSALYFCASSLRGEAEEQYFGPGTRLTVT.